These 4 T cell receptor beta chains share one sample of origin, sequenced in a study of prognosis after radiotherapy for stage I lung cancer. Amplification of TCR beta CDR3 from genomic DNA used two-round multiplex PCR. Gene-specific primers for each TRBV and TRBJ gene drove first-round PCR. MiXCR, applied by TCRdb to the multiplex PCR reads, yields one record per CDR3 protein. Of more than 13,000 distinct CDR3 sequences in the sample, 25% to 30% were seen once. Sequenced material: PBMCs, taken before or after stereotactic body radiation therapy (not recorded which). Receptors were obtained from a donor older than 45 with non-small cell lung cancer.

In its sample, this clonotype ranks as medium-sized (0.01 to 0.1%). This rearrangement joins TRBV20-1 to TRBJ1-2; unclear D gene. CDR1 DFQATT and CDR2 SNEGSKA come from the germline V gene (reference sequence). The CDR3 is 14 amino acids. V was shortened by 1 base and J by 2 bases, with 11 bases between the two germline ends. This CDR3 is CSARVPDRNYGYTF. CDR3 in DNA: TGCAGTGCTAGAGTCCCCGATCGGAACTATGGCTACACCTTC.

This clonotype was recorded at least ten times. The chain has TRBV13 and TRBJ2-3; weak D call: TRBD2 (5 bases). The germline V gene has CDR1 PRHDT and CDR2 FYEKMQ (reference sequence). The CDR3 consists of 13 residues. Deletions cut 0 bases from V and 6 bases from J, with 7 bases between. The CDR3: CASSLGEVDTQYF. The CDR3 coding sequence is TGTGCCAGCAGCTTAGGGGAGGTGGATACGCAGTATTTT.

This clonotype was detected only once. The chain uses TRBV4-1 and TRBJ2-6; D tentatively fits TRBD1 or TRBD2 (6 bases each). Trimming pared 4 bases from V and 4 bases from J, leaving 17 bases between. The CDR3 runs 17 residues. From germline, CDR1 is MGHRA and CDR2 YSYEKL. Written as DNA, the CDR3 is TGCGCCAGCAGCCCGAGGAGGGGGGCGGGCGGGGCCAACGTCCTGACTTTC. The encoded protein is CASSPRRGAGGANVLTF.

This clonotype was seen ten or more times. The chain couples TRBV19 to TRBJ1-2, with D maybe TRBD1 (6 bases). V lost 7 bases to trimming and J lost 4 bases, with 13 bases between them. This CDR3 is built from 13 residues. Looked up from germline, CDR1 is LNHDA and CDR2 is SQIVND (reference sequence). The CDR3 nucleotides read TGTGCCAGTAATGGGGGCCTAGGCTATGGCTACACCTTC. This codes for CASNGGLGYGYTF.